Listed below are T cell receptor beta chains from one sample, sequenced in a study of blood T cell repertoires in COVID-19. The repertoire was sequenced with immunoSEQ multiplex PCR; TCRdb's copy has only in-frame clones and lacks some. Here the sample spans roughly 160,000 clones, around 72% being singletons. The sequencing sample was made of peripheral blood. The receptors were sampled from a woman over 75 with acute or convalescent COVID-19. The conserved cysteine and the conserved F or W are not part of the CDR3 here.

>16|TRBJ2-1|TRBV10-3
ATASDSGSGGSYNEQF
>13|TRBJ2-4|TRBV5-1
ASSLVGTSEDIQY
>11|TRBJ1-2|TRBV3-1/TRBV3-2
ASSQLTDYGYT
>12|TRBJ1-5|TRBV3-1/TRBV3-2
ASSQGRAGQPQH
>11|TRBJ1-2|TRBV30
AWEGQNNYGYT
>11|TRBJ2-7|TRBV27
ASRSGRSYEQY
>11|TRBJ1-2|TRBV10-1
ASSDGGGYGYT
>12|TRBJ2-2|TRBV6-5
ASGRNSGGGELF
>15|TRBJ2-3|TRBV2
ASSPRLATGATDTQY
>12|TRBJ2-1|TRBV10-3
AISRAGAYNEQF
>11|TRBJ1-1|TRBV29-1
SPYVSGGTEAF
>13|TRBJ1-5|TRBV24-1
ATSERTGWNQPQH
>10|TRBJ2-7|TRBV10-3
AIGTSGYEQY
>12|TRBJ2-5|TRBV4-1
ASSQDIAETAQY
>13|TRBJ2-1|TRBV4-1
ASSRREILNNEQF
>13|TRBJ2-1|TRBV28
ASSLATGGFNEQF
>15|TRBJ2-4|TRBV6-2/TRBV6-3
ASSSPGQGAKRGIQY
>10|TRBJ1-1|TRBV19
ASSTMRTEAF
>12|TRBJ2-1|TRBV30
AWGGTSGDNEQF
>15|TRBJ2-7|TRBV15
ATSRLSGTSGDYEQY
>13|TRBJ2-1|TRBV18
ASSQGLAEFNEQF
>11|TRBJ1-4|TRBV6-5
ASASSTNEKLF
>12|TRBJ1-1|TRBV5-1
ASSLGQAGTEAF
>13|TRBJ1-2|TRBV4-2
ASSQNPGGLIGYT
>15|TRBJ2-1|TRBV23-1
ASSPLWGERSYNEQF
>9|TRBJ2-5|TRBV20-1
SAYRVETQY
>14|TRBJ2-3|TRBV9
ASSPWTGGFTDTQY
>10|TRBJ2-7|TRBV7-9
ASSLGVYEQY
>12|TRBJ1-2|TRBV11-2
ASSLDWAYYGYT
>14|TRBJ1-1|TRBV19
ASSMKGTGGITEAF
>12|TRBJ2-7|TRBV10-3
AINRGTGAYEQY
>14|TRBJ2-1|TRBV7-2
ASSFPGLAGVNEQF
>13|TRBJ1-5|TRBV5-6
ASSLGTGAGQPQH
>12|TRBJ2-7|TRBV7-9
ASSAGTSGTEQY
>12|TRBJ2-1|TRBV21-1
ASSKGKRFDEQF
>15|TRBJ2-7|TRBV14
ASSPSVTSGRSYEQY
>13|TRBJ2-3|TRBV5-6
ASSLLQGPTDTQY